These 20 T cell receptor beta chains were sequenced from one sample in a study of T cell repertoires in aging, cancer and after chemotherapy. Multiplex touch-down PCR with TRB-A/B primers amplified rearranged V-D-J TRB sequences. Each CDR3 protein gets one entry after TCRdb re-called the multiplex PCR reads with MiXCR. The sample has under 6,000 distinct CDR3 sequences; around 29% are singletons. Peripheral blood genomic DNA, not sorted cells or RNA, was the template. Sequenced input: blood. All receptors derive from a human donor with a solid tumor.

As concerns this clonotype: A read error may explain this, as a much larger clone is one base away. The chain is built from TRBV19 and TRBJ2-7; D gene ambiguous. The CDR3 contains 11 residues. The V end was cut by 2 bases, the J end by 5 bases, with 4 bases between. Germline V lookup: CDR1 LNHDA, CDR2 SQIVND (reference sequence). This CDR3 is CASSICNEQYF. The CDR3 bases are TGTGCCAGTAGTATATGCAACGAGCAGTACTTC.

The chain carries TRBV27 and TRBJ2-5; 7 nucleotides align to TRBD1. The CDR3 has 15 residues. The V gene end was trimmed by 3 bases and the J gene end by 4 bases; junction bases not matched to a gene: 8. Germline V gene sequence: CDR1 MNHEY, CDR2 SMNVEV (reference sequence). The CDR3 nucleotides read TGTGCCAGCAGTTTTCTCGGGACAGTGGGAGAGACCCAGTACTTC. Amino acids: CASSFLGTVGETQYF.

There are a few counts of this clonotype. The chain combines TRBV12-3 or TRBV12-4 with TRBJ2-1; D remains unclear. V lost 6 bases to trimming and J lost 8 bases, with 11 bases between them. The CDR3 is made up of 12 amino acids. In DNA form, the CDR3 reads TGTGCCAGCAGATCGGCCTGGGATGAGCAGTTCTTC. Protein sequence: CASRSAWDEQFF.

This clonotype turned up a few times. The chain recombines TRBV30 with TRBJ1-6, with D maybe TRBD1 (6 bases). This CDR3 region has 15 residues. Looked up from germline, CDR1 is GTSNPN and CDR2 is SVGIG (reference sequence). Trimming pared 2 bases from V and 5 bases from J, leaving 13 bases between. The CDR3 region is CAWSWDTWDNSPLHF. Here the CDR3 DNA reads TGTGCCTGGAGTTGGGACACCTGGGATAATTCACCCCTCCACTTT.

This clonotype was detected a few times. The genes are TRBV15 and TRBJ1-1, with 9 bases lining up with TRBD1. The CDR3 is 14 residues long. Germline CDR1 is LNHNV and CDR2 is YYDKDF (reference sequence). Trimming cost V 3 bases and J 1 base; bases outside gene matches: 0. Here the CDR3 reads CATSRDRGNTEAFF. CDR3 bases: TGTGCCACCAGCAGGGACAGGGGGAACACTGAAGCTTTCTTT.

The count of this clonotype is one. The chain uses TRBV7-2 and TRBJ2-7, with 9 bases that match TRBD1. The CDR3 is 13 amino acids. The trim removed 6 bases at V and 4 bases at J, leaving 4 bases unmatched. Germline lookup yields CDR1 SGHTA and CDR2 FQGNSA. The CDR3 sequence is CASSPQGAYEQYF. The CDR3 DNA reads TGTGCCAGCAGTCCACAGGGGGCTTACGAGCAGTACTTC.

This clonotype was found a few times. Here the CDR3 DNA reads TGTGCCAGCAGCCAAGGCGGGCAAGCTGAAGCTTTCTTT. It specifies CASSQGGQAEAFF. The chain combines TRBV14 with TRBJ1-1; D remains ambiguous. V was clipped by 1 base and J by 6 bases, with 9 bases between them. The germline V gene encodes CDR1 SGHDN and CDR2 FVKESK. This CDR3 is 13 amino acids long. The entire variable domain, with the rest obtained from reference TRBV14 and TRBJ1-1, is as follows: EAGVTQFPSHSVIEKGQTVTLRCDPISGHDNLYWYRRVMGKEIKFLLHFVKESKQDESGMPNNRFLAERTGGTYSTLKVQPAELEDSGVYFCASSQGGQAEAFFGQGTRLTVV.

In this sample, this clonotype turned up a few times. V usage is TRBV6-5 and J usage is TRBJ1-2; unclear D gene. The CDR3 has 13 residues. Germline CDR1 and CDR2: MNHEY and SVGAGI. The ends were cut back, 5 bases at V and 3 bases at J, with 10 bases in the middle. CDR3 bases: TGTGCCAGCAGTAGCGGGGTTTACTATGGCTACACCTTC. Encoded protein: CASSSGVYYGYTF.

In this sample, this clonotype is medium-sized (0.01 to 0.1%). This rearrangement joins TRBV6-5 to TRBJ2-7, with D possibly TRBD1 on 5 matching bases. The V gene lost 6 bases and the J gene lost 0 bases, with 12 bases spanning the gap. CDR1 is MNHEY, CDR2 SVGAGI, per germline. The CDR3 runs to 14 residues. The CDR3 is CASRADSISYEQYF. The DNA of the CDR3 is TGTGCCAGCAGAGCCGACAGCATCTCCTACGAGCAGTACTTC.

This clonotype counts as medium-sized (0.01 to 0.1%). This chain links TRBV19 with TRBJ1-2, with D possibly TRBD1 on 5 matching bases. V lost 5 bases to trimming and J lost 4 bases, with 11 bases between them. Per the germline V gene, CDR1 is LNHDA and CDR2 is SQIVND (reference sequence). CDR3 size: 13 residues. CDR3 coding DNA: TGTGCCAGTAGTCCTAGCCAGGGCTATGGCTACACCTTC. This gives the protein CASSPSQGYGYTF.

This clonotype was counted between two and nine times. CDR3 loop: CASSSHRVNEKLFF. The CDR3 DNA is TGTGCCAGCAGTTCCCACAGGGTGAATGAAAAACTGTTTTTT. The rearrangement uses TRBV27 and TRBJ1-4; possible D gene TRBD1, 6 bases. CDR3 length equals 14 residues. Germline V gives CDR1 MNHEY, CDR2 SMNVEV (reference sequence). Deletions cut 4 bases from V and 5 bases from J, with 11 bases between.

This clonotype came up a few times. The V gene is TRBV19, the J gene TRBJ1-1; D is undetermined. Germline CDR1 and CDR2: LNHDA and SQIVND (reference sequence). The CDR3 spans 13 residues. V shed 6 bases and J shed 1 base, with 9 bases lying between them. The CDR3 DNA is TGTGCCAGTAGGGCACGGACGAACACTGAAGCTTTCTTT. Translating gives CASRARTNTEAFF. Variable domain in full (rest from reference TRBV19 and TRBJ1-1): DGGITQSPKYLFRKEGQNVTLSCEQNLNHDAMYWYRQDPGQGLRLIYYSQIVNDFQKGDIAEGYSVSREKKESFPLTVTSAQKNPTAFYLCASRARTNTEAFFGQGTRLTVV.

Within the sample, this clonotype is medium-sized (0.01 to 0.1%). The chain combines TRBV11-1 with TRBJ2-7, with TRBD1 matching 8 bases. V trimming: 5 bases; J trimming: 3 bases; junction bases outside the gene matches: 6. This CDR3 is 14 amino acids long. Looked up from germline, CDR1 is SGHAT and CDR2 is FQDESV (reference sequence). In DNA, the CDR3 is TGTGCCAGCAGCCAGGGGGCAGGGGTCTACGAGCAGTACTTC. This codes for CASSQGAGVYEQYF.

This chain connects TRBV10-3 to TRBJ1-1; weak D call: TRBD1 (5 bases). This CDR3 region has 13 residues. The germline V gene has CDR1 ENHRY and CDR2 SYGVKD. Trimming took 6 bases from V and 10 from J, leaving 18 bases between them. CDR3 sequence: CAIRGDYSTPAFF. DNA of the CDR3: TGTGCCATCAGGGGGGACTATTCCACACCAGCTTTCTTT.

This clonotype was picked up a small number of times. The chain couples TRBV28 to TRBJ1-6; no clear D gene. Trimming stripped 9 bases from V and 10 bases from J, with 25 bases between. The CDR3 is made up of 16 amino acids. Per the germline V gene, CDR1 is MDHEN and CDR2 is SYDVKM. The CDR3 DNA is TGTGCCAGTACCCTTAGCCCGGCCCTATCGGGCTCACCCCTCCACTTT. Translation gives CASTLSPALSGSPLHF.

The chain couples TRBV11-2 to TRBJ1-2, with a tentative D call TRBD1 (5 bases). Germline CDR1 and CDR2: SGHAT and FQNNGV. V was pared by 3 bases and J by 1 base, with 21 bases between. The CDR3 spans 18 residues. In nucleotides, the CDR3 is TGTGCCAGCAGCTTCAGGCCAGGGAGATCTCCTTTTAACTATGGCTACACCTTC. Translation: CASSFRPGRSPFNYGYTF.

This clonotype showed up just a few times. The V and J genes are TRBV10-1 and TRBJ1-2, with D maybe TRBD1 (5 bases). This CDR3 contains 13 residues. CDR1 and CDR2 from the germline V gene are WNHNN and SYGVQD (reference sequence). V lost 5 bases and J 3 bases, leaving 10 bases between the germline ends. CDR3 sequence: CASSPGKDYGYTF. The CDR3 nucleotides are TGCGCCAGCAGTCCAGGGAAGGACTATGGCTACACCTTC.

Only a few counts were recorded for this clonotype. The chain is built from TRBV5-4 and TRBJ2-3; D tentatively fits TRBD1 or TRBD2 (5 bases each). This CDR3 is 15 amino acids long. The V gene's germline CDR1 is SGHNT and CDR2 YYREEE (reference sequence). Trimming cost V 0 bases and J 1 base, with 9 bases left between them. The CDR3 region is CASSLDLGGTDTQYF. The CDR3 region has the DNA TGTGCCAGCAGCTTGGATTTGGGGGGCACAGATACGCAGTATTTT.

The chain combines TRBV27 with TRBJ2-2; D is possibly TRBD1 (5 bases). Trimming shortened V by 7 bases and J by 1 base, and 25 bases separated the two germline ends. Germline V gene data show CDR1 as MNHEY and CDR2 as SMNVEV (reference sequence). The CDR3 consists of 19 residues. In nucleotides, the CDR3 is TGTGCCAGCAAGTACCATCGGTCCGGCAGGACACAGAACACCGGGGAGCTGTTTTTT. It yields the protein CASKYHRSGRTQNTGELFF.

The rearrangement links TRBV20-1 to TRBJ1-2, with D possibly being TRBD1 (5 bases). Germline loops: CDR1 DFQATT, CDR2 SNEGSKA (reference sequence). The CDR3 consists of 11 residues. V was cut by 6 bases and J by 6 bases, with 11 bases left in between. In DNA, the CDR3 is TGCAGTGCCTTACGGGGCGATGGCTACACCTTC. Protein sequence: CSALRGDGYTF.